Listed below are T cell receptor beta chains from one sample, sequenced in a study of OX40 agonist ivuxolimab in advanced cancers. TCRdb's copy holds only in-frame clones and misses some; the assay was immunoSEQ multiplex PCR. The sample lists some 66,000 clones; about four fifths were seen once. The sample was CD4+ or CD8+ T cells sorted from blood, taken in a trial of the OX40 agonist ivuxolimab. The receptors originated from an adult with an advanced solid tumor such as melanoma, head and neck, liver or kidney cancer. CDR3s include the opening cysteine and the closing phenylalanine or tryptophan. The D gene is left open where the match is weak. The listing skips clone size in some rows; elsewhere it reads once, few, many or a size class.

TRBV28,-,TRBD2,TRBJ2-3,TGTGCCAGCAGTTTGGCCCGGGGGGGCATGGATACGCAGTATTTT,CASSLARGGMDTQYF
TRBV6-5,few,-,TRBJ1-5,TGTGCCAGCAGGCCGTCAACAGGCAGTCCCCAGCATTTT,CASRPSTGSPQHF
TRBV7-9,-,-,TRBJ2-3,TGTGCCAGCAGCTTAGTAATGGGAGCAGATACGCAGTATTTT,CASSLVMGADTQYF
TRBV10-2,-,-,TRBJ2-1,TGCGCCAGCAGTATACTTTATGAGCAGTTCTTC,CASSILYEQFF
TRBV18,-,-,TRBJ1-1,TGTGCCAGCTCACCACGGCTCGAATCGAACACTGAAGCTTTCTTT,CASSPRLESNTEAFF
TRBV9,-,TRBD2,TRBJ2-5,TGTGCCAGCAGCGTAGACCCCGGGCTAGCGGGGGTGGAGACCCAGTACTTC,CASSVDPGLAGVETQYF
TRBV5-6,few,-,TRBJ1-6,TGTGCCAGCAGCTTGGGACCCGATCTCCTTTCACCCCTCCACTTT,CASSLGPDLLSPLHF
TRBV11-2,-,-,TRBJ1-1,TGTGCCAGCAAGCGGTGGACCACGGACACTGAAGCTTTCTTT,CASKRWTTDTEAFF
TRBV12-5,-,TRBD1,TRBJ2-1,TGTGCTAGTGGTTTGGTACTGGGACAGGGCTACAATGAGCAGTTCTTC,CASGLVLGQGYNEQFF
TRBV7-3,-,-,TRBJ1-1,TGTGCCAGCAGCAGAAACTGGGGCACTGAAGCTTTCTTT,CASSRNWGTEAFF
TRBV7-2,-,-,TRBJ2-1,TGTGCCAGCAGCTTAAGACAAGAACGGCTTTACAATGAGCAGTTCTTC,CASSLRQERLYNEQFF
TRBV28,few,-,TRBJ1-2,TGTGCCAGCAGTTCCCCGAGGGGACCGTGGAGTCGTGACTATGGCTACACCTTC,CASSSPRGPWSRDYGYTF
TRBV19,few,-,TRBJ1-4,TGTGCCAGTAGTATTTTTACAGGCCCGGCGGGGTCTAATGAAAAACTGTTTTTT,CASSIFTGPAGSNEKLFF
TRBV6-1,-,-,TRBJ1-2,TGTGCCAGCAGTGAACCACAAGGGGGCTATGGCTACACCTTC,CASSEPQGGYGYTF
TRBV6-5,-,TRBD1,TRBJ1-4,TGTGCCACCCTCGGACAGGGGGGTGAAAAACTGTTTTTT,CATLGQGGEKLFF
TRBV19,few,-,TRBJ1-4,TGTGCCAGTATAGTGAGGGGCGCACCACCGAATGAAAAACTGTTTTTT,CASIVRGAPPNEKLFF
TRBV7-9,-,TRBD1,TRBJ1-1,TGTGCCGCAGGGGGGACAGTGAACACTGAAGCTTTCTTT,CAAGGTVNTEAFF
TRBV27,-,TRBD2,TRBJ2-1,TGTGCCAGCAGTCCCTTAAGCGGGAGTTTATATGAGCAGTTCTTC,CASSPLSGSLYEQFF
TRBV27,-,-,TRBJ2-3,TGTGCCAGCAGCCTCCGGGGGACGCAGTATTTT,CASSLRGTQYF
TRBV27,-,TRBD1,TRBJ2-7,TGTGCCAGCAGTGCGGGGACAGGGGACTACGAGCAGTACTTC,CASSAGTGDYEQYF
TRBV6-6,-,-,TRBJ1-1,TGTGCCAGCAGTTACGGCACAGGGTTGGCTGAAGCTTTCTTT,CASSYGTGLAEAFF
TRBV7-2,-,-,TRBJ1-6,TGTGCCAGCAGCTTCCAAGGGTCTAATAGGGATTCACCCCTCCACTTT,CASSFQGSNRDSPLHF
TRBV7-9,-,-,TRBJ2-2,TGTGCCAGCAGCCCCCCCACCGGGGAGCTGTTTTTT,CASSPPTGELFF
TRBV6-1,-,-,TRBJ1-6,TGTGCCAGCAGTTCCTTGGGCGGTCCACCCCTCCACTTT,CASSSLGGPPLHF
TRBV18,-,-,TRBJ2-3,TGTGCCAGCTCACCACCTAATATAAGGGACCTCGGCGACATGGGAAATACGCAGTATTTT,CASSPPNIRDLGDMGNTQYF
TRBV2,-,TRBD2,TRBJ2-5,TGTGCCAGCAACCCCGGGCTAGCGGGAGCTGGAGAGACCCAGTACTTC,CASNPGLAGAGETQYF
TRBV5-6,-,TRBD2,TRBJ2-2,TGTGCCAGCAGCTGGAGGGCCCCGGGACTACAAACCGGGGAGCTGTTTTTT,CASSWRAPGLQTGELFF
TRBV6-6,once,TRBD2,TRBJ2-3,TGTGCCAGCATCCGACTAGCGGGGGCCACAGATACGCAGTATTTT,CASIRLAGATDTQYF
TRBV5-1,-,TRBD1,TRBJ2-2,TGCGCCAGCAGCTTGGGGGCGCAGGGGGCCACCGGGGAGCTGTTTTTT,CASSLGAQGATGELFF
TRBV27,-,TRBD1,TRBJ1-5,TGTGCCAGCAGTTACTCCAGGGGGCAAACTGAGCCCCAGCATTTT,CASSYSRGQTEPQHF
TRBV6-6,-,-,TRBJ1-5,TGTGCCAGCAGTTACCAAACTCGGGGCAATCAGCCCCAGCATTTT,CASSYQTRGNQPQHF
TRBV27,-,-,TRBJ1-6,TGTGCCAGCAGTTTATCCGATTCTAATTCACCCCTCCACTTT,CASSLSDSNSPLHF
TRBV28,-,TRBD1,TRBJ1-2,TGTGCCAGCAAAACGACAGGGAACTATGGCTACACCTTC,CASKTTGNYGYTF
TRBV29-1,-,TRBD2,TRBJ2-5,TGCAGCGTCAGCGGGGGGATCCTCGAGACCCAGTACTTC,CSVSGGILETQYF
TRBV30,few,TRBD1,TRBJ1-5,TGTGCCTGGAGCTCCCAGGGGGGGCAGCCCCAGCATTTT,CAWSSQGGQPQHF
TRBV6-9,once,-,TRBJ1-6,TGTGCCAGCAGCCCCCCCCGACGGCTCTATAATTCACCCCTCCACTTT,CASSPPRRLYNSPLHF
TRBV9,few,TRBD1,TRBJ1-5,TGTGCCAGCGCGGCGGGAGGACAGGCTAATCAGCCCCAGCATTTT,CASAAGGQANQPQHF
TRBV2,-,-,TRBJ2-2,TGTGCCAGCAAGGGGGGGCGGACCGGGGAGCTGTTTTTT,CASKGGRTGELFF
TRBV30,-,TRBD1,TRBJ1-4,TGTGCCTGGAGTGTACAGGGGGCCAGGAAGGAAAAACTGTTTTTT,CAWSVQGARKEKLFF
TRBV2,-,-,TRBJ1-1,TGTGCCAGCAGTGCGGCAGTGAACACTGAAGCTTTCTTT,CASSAAVNTEAFF
TRBV2,-,-,TRBJ1-5,TGTGCCAGCACCGGAACAGCGAATCAGCCCCAGCATTTT,CASTGTANQPQHF
TRBV27,-,-,TRBJ2-6,TGTGCCAGCAGTATTACAGGGTCTGGGGCCAACGTCCTGACTTTC,CASSITGSGANVLTF
TRBV6-5,-,-,TRBJ2-6,TGTGCCAGCAGTTACTCTCCTAGGTCTGGGGCCAACGTCCTGACTTTC,CASSYSPRSGANVLTF
TRBV27,once,-,TRBJ2-7,TGTGCCAGCAGTTTATCAAGGGTGGGGTACGAGCAGTACTTC,CASSLSRVGYEQYF
TRBV2,once,-,TRBJ2-1,TGTGCCAGCAGTCCTGACGGCCCTAGCAATGAGCAGTTCTTC,CASSPDGPSNEQFF
TRBV11-1,-,TRBD1,TRBJ1-1,TGTGCCAGCAGCTTTGTTGGCAGGGGGTTGACTGAAGCTTTCTTT,CASSFVGRGLTEAFF
TRBV5-4,-,-,TRBJ2-2,TGTGCCAGCAGCTTGGTCCCGGGGAGAAGCACCGGGGAGCTGTTTTTT,CASSLVPGRSTGELFF
TRBV6-6,-,TRBD1,TRBJ1-4,TGTGCCAGCAGGAGACAGGGGGGTAATGAAAAACTGTTTTTT,CASRRQGGNEKLFF
TRBV15,-,-,TRBJ2-1,TGTGCCACCAGCAGTTCCAGCGGGTCAGGCTACAATGAGCAGTTCTTC,CATSSSSGSGYNEQFF
TRBV28,-,TRBD1,TRBJ1-2,TGTGCCAGCAGCTTGCAGGGGGCTATTCCTAACTATGGCTACACCTTC,CASSLQGAIPNYGYTF
TRBV7-8,-,-,TRBJ2-5,TGTGCCAGCAGCCGTAGGGTTGCGGGCTTCCAAGAGACCCAGTACTTC,CASSRRVAGFQETQYF
TRBV6-5,-,-,TRBJ1-5,TGTGCCAGCAGCCGGGCGGATCAGCCCCAGCATTTT,CASSRADQPQHF
TRBV27,-,-,TRBJ1-5,TGTGCCAGCAGTCCTAAGGCGGCCAGTAGCAATCAGCCCCAGCATTTT,CASSPKAASSNQPQHF
TRBV10-3,-,TRBD2,TRBJ2-5,TGTGCCATCAGCCCGGGACTAGCGGGAGGGGAGGGAGAGACCCAGTACTTC,CAISPGLAGGEGETQYF
TRBV4-2,-,TRBD2,TRBJ2-3,TGTGCCAGCAGCCAACTAGTTGAGAGCGGGAGTACAGATACGCAGTATTTT,CASSQLVESGSTDTQYF
TRBV11-1,-,-,TRBJ1-5,TGTGCCAGCAGCTTATCCGGGACAAATCAGCCCCAGCATTTT,CASSLSGTNQPQHF
TRBV6-6,-,-,TRBJ1-5,TGTGCCAGCAGCAACGGGGGGAATCAGCCCCAGCATTTT,CASSNGGNQPQHF
TRBV7-3,once,-,TRBJ2-2,TGTGCCAGCAGCTTTCCGGAGGCCCACACCGGGGAGCTGTTTTTT,CASSFPEAHTGELFF
TRBV7-3,-,TRBD2,TRBJ2-3,TGTGCCAGCAGCTGGACTAGCGGGAGTGGGGATACGCAGTATTTT,CASSWTSGSGDTQYF
TRBV18,-,TRBD1,TRBJ2-6,TGTGCCAGCTCAAAACCCGGGACAGGGGTCTCTGGGGCCAACGTCCTGACTTTC,CASSKPGTGVSGANVLTF